These T cell receptor beta chains were read from a single sample in a study of shared clonotypes between healthy human individuals. Clones were read by immunoSEQ multiplex PCR, and TCRdb kept only the in-frame ones, dropping some. The sample has around 600,000 clones; roughly 96% are singletons. What was sequenced was naive CD8+ T cells sorted from blood. These receptors were collected from a woman aged 25 to 39 in good health. CDR3s include the opening cysteine and the closing phenylalanine or tryptophan.

V gene	J gene	CDR3 protein
TRBV4-1	TRBJ2-2	CASSPRVRGSAGELFF
TRBV9	TRBJ1-1	CASTRSTNMNTEAFF
TRBV7-9	TRBJ2-3	CASSLGLGITDTQYF
TRBV11-2	TRBJ2-7	CASQGINEQYF
TRBV9	TRBJ2-5	CASSTELEETQYF
TRBV27	TRBJ1-1	CASSATGTVNTEAFF
TRBV5-4	TRBJ2-7	CASSSLNEQYF
TRBV2	TRBJ2-1	CASRPQGVEGTEQFF
TRBV28	TRBJ2-5	CASASAIETQYF
TRBV27	TRBJ1-5	CASSSGHNQPQHF
TRBV6-6	-	CASSYVGSYEQYF
TRBV7-9	TRBJ2-7	CASSFSPRTGGTLEQYF
TRBV11-2	TRBJ2-7	CASSLEEGPYEQYF
TRBV2	TRBJ2-1	CASSDGEQFF
TRBV7-9	TRBJ2-1	CASSYGLAGDNEQFF
TRBV7-9	TRBJ2-1	CASSKTSGKDNEQFF
TRBV7-8	TRBJ2-7	CASRLIGGHEQYF
TRBV7-9	TRBJ2-5	CASSPSYYGAETQYF
TRBV29-1	-	CSVGLAESYEQYF
TRBV9	TRBJ1-3	CASSGNSGNTIYF
TRBV2	TRBJ1-3	CAERNTIYF
TRBV28	TRBJ2-7	CATEGGVSYEQYF
TRBV30	TRBJ2-7	CAWGLGTDEQYF
TRBV11-2	TRBJ2-7	CASSFPWAEHEQYF
TRBV29-1	TRBJ2-7	CSVEGGTSYEQYF
TRBV9	-	CASSVARDSPYEQYF
TRBV5-1	TRBJ2-1	CASSPWTTGHEQFF
TRBV19	TRBJ1-5	CASSMGQGINGYSNQPQHF
TRBV27	TRBJ2-2	CASSLRQITGELFF
TRBV7-9	TRBJ2-1	CASSTTGYEQFF
TRBV10-3	TRBJ1-3	CAISEGQGRFGNTIYF
TRBV27	TRBJ2-5	CASSSTGGWETQYF
TRBV28	TRBJ2-3	CASSSRGASSFTDTQYF
TRBV27	TRBJ2-1	CASISYTTRAFPNEQFF
TRBV28	TRBJ1-1	CASSLHRGEVPQAFF
TRBV19	TRBJ1-1	CASSSRGEGNTEAFF
TRBV7-9	TRBJ1-2	CASSLGALAAGRYGYTF
TRBV7-9	TRBJ2-7	CASSLGFHEQYF
TRBV11-2	TRBJ2-1	CASSPTGLDEQFF
TRBV28	TRBJ2-7	CASSLGHSYEQYF
TRBV14	TRBJ2-7	CASSHSGVYEQYF
TRBV15	TRBJ2-3	CATSRGGDRGTDTQYF
TRBV5-4	TRBJ1-4	CASSLVGEKLFF
TRBV7-9	TRBJ2-7	CASSSGTGGTTNQYF
TRBV5-4	TRBJ2-1	CASSLLNEQFF
TRBV7-9	TRBJ1-1	CASSPTSGGLNTEAFF
TRBV10-3	TRBJ2-1	CAISDPPGQGYNEQFF
TRBV11-2	TRBJ2-3	CASSLIVGTDTQYF